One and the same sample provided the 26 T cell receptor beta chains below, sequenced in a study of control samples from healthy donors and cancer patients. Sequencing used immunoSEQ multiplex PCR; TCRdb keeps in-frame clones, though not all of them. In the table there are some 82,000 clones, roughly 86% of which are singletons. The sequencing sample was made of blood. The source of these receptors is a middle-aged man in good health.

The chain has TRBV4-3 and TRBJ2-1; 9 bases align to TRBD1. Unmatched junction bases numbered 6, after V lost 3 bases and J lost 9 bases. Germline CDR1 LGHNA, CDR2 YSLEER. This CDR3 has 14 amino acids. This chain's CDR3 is CASSQGQGIGEQFF. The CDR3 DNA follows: TGCGCCAGCAGCCAGGGACAGGGAATCGGTGAGCAGTTCTTC.

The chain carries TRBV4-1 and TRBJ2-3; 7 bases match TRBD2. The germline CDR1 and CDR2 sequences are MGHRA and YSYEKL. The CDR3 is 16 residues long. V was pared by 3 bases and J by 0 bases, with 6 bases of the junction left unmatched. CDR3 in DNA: TGCGCCAGCAGCCAGTCAAGGCGGGGGAGCACAGATACGCAGTATTTT. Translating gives CASSQSRRGSTDTQYF.

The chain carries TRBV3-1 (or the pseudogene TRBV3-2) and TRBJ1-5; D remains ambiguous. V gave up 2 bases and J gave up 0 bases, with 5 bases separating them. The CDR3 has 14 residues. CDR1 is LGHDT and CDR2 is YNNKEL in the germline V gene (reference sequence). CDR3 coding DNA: TGTGCCAGCAGCCAAAGGGATAGCAATCAGCCCCAGCATTTT. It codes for CASSQRDSNQPQHF.

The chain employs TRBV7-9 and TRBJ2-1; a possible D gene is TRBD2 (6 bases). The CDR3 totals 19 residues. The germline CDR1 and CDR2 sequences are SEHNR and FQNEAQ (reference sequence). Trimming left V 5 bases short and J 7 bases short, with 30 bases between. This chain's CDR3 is CASSPSLVGEATGWNEQFF. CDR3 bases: TGTGCCAGCAGCCCTAGTTTGGTCGGGGAGGCCACTGGTTGGAATGAGCAGTTCTTC.

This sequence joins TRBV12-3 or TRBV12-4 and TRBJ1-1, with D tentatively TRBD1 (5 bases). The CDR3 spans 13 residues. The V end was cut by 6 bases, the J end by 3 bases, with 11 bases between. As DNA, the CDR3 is TGTGCCAGCAGCCTCGGGGCGTACACTGAAGCTTTCTTT. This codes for CASSLGAYTEAFF.

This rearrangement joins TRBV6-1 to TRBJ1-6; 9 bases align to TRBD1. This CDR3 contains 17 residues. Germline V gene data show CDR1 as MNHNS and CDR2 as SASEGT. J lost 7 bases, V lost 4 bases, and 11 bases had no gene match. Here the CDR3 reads CASSGWKGQGGNSPLHF. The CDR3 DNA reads TGTGCCAGCAGTGGCTGGAAGGGACAGGGAGGCAATTCACCCCTCCACTTT.

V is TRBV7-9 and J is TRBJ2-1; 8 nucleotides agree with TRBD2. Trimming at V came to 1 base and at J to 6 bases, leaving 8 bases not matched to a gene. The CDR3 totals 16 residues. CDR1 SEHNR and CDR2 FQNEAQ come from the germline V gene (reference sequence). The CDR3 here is CASSLGGTSGANEQFF. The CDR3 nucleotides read TGTGCCAGCAGCTTAGGAGGGACTAGTGGAGCCAATGAGCAGTTCTTC. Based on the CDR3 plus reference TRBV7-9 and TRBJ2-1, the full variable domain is DTGVSQNPRHKITKRGQNVTFRCDPISEHNRLYWYRQTLGQGPEFLTYFQNEAQLEKSRLLSDRFSAERPKGSFSTLEIQRTEQGDSAMYLCASSLGGTSGANEQFFGPGTRLTVL.

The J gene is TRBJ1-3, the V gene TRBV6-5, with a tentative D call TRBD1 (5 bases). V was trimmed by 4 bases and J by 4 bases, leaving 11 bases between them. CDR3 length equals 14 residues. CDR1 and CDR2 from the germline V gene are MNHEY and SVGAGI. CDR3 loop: CASSSAGRGNTIYF. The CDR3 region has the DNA TGTGCCAGCAGTTCCGCGGGGCGCGGAAACACCATATATTTT.

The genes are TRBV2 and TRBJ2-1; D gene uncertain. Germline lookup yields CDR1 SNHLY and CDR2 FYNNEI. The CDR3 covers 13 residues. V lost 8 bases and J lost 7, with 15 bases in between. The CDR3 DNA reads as TGTGCCAGCGTGGCCACCTCGAGAAATGAGCAGTTCTTC. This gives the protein CASVATSRNEQFF.

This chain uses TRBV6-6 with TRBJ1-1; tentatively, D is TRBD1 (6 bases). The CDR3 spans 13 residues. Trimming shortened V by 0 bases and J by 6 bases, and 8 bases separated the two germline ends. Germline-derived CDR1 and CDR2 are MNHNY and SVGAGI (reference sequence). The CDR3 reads CASSYSTGSEAFF. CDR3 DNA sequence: TGTGCCAGCAGTTACTCGACAGGATCTGAAGCTTTCTTT.

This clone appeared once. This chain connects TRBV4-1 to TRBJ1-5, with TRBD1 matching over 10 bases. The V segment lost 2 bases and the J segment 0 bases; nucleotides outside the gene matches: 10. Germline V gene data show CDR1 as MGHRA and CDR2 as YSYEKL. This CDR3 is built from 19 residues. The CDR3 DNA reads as TGCGCCAGCAGCCAAAACCCCGGGACAGGGGCCTTTAGCAATCAGCCCCAGCATTTT. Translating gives CASSQNPGTGAFSNQPQHF.

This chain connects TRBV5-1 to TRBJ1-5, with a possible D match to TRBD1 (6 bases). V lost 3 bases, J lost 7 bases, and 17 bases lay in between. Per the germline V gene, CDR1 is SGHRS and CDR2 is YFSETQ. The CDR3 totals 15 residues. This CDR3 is CASSSWGGAGQPQHF. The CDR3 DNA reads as TGCGCCAGCAGCTCGTGGGGGGGCGCAGGACAGCCCCAGCATTTT.

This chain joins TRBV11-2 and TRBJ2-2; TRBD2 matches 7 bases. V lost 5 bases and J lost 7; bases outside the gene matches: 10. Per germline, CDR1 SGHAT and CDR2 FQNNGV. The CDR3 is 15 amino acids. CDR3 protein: CASSPRREPDGELFF. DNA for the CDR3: TGTGCCAGCAGCCCAAGGCGGGAGCCGGACGGGGAGCTGTTTTTT.

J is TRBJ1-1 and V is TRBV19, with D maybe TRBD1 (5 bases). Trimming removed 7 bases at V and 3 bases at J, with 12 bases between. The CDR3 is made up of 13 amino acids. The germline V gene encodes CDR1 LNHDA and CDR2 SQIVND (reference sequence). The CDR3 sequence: CASILSGDTEAFF. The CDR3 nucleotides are TGTGCCAGTATCCTTTCGGGGGACACTGAAGCTTTCTTT. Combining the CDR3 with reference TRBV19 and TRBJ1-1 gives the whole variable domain DGGITQSPKYLFRKEGQNVTLSCEQNLNHDAMYWYRQDPGQGLRLIYYSQIVNDFQKGDIAEGYSVSREKKESFPLTVTSAQKNPTAFYLCASILSGDTEAFFGQGTRLTVV.

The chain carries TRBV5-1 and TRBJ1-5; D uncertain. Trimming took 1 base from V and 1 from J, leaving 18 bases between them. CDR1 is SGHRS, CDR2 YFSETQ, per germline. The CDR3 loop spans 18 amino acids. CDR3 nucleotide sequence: TGCGCCAGCAGCTTGTTGCCGGCTTCGGGGTTGAGCAATCAGCCCCAGCATTTT. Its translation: CASSLLPASGLSNQPQHF.

DNA for the CDR3: TGTGCCAGCAGCCAGACCCGGGACAGGAGGTACACTGAAGCTTTCTTT. Translated, it gives CASSQTRDRRYTEAFF. V usage is TRBV4-2 and J usage is TRBJ1-1; 8 bases match TRBD1. The CDR3 totals 16 residues. The J segment lost 3 bases and the V segment lost 3 bases, leaving 9 bases of the junction unmatched. Germline values: CDR1 LGHNA, CDR2 YNFKEQ.

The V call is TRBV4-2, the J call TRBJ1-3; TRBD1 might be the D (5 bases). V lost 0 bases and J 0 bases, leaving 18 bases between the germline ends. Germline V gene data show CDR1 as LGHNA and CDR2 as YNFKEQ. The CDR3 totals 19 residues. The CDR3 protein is CASSQDVVVGGGSGNTIYF. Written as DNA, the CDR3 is TGTGCCAGCAGCCAAGATGTAGTCGTGGGCGGGGGCTCTGGAAACACCATATATTTT.

CDR3 in amino acids: CASSLRGNTDTQYF. Written as DNA, the CDR3 is TGTGCCAGCAGTTTAAGGGGGAACACAGATACGCAGTATTTT. The V call is TRBV27, the J call TRBJ2-3, with a possible D match to TRBD1 (6 bases). Between the trimmed V and J ends, which lost 2 bases and 2 bases, there was a span of 8 bases. The CDR3 spans 14 residues. Germline loops: CDR1 MNHEY, CDR2 SMNVEV (reference sequence).

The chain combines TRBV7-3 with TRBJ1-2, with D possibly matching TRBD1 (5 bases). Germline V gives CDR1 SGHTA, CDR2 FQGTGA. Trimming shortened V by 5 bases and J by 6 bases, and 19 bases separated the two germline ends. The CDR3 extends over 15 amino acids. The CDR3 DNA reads TGTGCCAGCAGCCTCAACCCGGCAGGGTCTGATGGCTACACCTTC. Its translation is CASSLNPAGSDGYTF.

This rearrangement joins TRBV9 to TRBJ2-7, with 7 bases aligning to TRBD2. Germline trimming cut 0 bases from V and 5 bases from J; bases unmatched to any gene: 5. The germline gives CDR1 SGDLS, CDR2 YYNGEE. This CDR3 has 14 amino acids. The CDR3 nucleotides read TGTGCCAGCAGCGTAGTGGCGGGGGTCCACGAGCAGTACTTC. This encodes CASSVVAGVHEQYF.

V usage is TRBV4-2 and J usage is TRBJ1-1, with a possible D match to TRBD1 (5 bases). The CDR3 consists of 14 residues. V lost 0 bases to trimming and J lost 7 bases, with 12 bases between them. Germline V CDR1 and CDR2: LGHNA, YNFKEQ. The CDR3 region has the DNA TGTGCCAGCAGCCAAGATCATGTGGGGGGTGAAGCTTTCTTT. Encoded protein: CASSQDHVGGEAFF.

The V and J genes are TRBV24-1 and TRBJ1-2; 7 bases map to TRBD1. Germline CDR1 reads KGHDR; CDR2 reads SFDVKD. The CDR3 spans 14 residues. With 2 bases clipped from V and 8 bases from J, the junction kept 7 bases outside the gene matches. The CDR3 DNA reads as TGTGCCACCAGTGATTCTACCTGGACAGGCGGCTACACCTTC. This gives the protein CATSDSTWTGGYTF.

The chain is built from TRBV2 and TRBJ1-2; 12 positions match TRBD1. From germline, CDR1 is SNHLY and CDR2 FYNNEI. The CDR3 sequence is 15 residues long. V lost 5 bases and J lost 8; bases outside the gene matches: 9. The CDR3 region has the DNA TGTGCCAGCAGTCCTTTCCCCGGGACAGGGGGCGGCTACACCTTC. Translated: CASSPFPGTGGGYTF.

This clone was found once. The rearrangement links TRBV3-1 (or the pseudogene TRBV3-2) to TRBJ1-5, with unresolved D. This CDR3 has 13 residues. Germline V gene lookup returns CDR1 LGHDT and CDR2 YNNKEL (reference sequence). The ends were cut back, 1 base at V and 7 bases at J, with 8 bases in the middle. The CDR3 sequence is CASSQVGVQPQHF. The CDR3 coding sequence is TGTGCCAGCAGCCAAGTCGGGGTGCAGCCCCAGCATTTT.

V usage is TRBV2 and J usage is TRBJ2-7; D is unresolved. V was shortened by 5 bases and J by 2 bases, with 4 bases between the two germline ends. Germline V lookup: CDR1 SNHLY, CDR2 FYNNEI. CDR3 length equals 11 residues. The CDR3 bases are TGTGCCAGCAGTTTCACCTACGAGCAGTACGTC. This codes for CASSFTYEQYV.

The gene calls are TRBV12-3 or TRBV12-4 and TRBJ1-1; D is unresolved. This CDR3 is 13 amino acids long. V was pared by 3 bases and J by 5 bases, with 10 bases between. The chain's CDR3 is CASSFTDRTEAFF. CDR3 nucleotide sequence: TGTGCCAGCAGTTTTACAGATAGGACTGAAGCTTTCTTT.